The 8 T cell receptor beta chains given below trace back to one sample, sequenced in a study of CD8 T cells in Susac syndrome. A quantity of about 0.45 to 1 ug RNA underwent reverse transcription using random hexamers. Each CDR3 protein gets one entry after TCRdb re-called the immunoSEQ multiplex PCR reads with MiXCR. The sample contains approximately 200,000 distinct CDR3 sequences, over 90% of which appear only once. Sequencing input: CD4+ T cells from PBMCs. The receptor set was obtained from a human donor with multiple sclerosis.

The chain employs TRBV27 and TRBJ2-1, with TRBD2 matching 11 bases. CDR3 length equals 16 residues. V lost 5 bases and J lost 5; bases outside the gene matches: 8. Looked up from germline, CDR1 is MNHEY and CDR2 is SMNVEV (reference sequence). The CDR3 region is CASSLRLAGQNNEQFF. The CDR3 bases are TGTGCCAGCAGTCTCCGACTAGCGGGGCAAAACAATGAGCAGTTCTTC.

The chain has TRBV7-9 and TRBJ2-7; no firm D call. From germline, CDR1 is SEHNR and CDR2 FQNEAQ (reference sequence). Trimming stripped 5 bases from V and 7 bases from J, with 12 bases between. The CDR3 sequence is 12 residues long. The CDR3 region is CASSIGLGEQYF. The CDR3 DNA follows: TGTGCCAGCAGCATAGGCTTGGGGGAGCAGTACTTC.

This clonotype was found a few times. CDR3 region: CAWSLGVRETQYF. The CDR3 coding sequence is TGTGCCTGGAGTTTAGGAGTGCGGGAGACCCAGTACTTC. This rearrangement joins TRBV30 to TRBJ2-5; D unresolved. Germline values: CDR1 GTSNPN, CDR2 SVGIG (reference sequence). CDR3 size: 13 residues. Trimming pared 2 bases from V and 5 bases from J, leaving 12 bases between.

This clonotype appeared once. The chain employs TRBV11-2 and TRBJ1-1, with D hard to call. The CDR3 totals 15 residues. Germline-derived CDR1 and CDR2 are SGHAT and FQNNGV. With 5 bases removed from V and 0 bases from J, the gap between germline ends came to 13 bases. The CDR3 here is CASSLTQPMNTEAFF. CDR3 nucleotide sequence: TGTGCCAGCAGCCTAACTCAGCCTATGAACACTGAAGCTTTCTTT.

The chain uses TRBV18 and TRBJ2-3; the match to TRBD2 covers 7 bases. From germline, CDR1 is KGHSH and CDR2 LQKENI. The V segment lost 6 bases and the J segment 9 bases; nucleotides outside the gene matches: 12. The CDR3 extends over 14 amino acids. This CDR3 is CASSPTVGGVTQYF. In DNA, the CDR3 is TGTGCCAGCTCCCCCACGGTTGGGGGGGTGACGCAGTATTTT. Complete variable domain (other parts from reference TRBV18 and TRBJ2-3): NAGVMQNPRHLVRRRGQEARLRCSPMKGHSHVYWYRQLPEEGLKFMVYLQKENIIDESGMPKERFSAEFPKEGPSILRIQQVVRGDSAAYFCASSPTVGGVTQYFGPGTRLTVL.

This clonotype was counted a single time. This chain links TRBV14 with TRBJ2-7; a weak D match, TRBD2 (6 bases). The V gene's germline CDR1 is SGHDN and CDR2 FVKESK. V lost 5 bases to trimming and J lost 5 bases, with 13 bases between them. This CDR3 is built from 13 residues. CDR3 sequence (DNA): TGTGCCAGCAGCGATTATTGGGGGGACGAGCAGTACTTC. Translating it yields CASSDYWGDEQYF.

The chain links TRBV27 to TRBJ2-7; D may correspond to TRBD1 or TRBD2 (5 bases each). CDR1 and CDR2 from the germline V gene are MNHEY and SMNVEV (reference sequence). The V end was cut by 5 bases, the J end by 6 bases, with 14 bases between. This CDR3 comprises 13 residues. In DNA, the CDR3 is TGTGCCAGCAGTAGCCCAACGGGGCCCGAGCAGTACGTC. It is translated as CASSSPTGPEQYV.

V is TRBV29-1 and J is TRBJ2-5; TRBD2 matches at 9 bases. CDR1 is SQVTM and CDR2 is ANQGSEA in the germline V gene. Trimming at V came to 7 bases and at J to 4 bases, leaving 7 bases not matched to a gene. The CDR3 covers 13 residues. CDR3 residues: CSERKLAGETQYF. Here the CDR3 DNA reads TGCAGCGAGAGGAAACTAGCGGGAGAGACCCAGTACTTC.